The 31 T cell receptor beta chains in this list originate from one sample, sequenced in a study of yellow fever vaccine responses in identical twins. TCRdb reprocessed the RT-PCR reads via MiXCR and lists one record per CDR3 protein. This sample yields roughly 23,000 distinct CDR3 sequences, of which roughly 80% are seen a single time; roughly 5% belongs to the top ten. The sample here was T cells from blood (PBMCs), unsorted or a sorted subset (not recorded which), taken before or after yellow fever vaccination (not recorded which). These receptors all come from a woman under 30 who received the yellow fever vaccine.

CDR3 sequence reads: CASSQDLAGGSYNEQFF. The CDR3 DNA reads as TGTGCCAGCAGCCAAGATCTGGCGGGGGGTTCCTACAATGAGCAGTTCTTC. This rearrangement joins TRBV4-2 to TRBJ2-1, with 8 bases identical to TRBD2. The V and J ends lost 0 bases and 1 base, in that order; junction bases with no gene match: 5. This CDR3 comprises 17 residues. Germline CDR1 reads LGHNA; CDR2 reads YNFKEQ.

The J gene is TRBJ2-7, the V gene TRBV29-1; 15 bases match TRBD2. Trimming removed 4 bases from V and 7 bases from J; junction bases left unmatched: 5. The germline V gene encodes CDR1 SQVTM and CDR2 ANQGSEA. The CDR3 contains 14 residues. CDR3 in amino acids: CSVAGLAGGLEQYV. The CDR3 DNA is TGCAGCGTTGCTGGACTAGCGGGGGGGCTTGAGCAGTACGTC.

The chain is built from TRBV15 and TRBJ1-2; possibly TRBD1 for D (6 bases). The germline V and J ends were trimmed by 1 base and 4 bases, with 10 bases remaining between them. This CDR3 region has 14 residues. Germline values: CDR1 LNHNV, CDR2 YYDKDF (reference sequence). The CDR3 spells CATSRAGTSYGYTF. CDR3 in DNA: TGTGCCACCAGCAGAGCAGGGACAAGCTATGGCTACACCTTC.

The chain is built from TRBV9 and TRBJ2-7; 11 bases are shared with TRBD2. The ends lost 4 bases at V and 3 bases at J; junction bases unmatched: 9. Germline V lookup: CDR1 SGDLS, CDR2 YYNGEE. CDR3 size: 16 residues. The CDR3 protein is CASSPSLAGGGYEQYF. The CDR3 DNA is TGTGCCAGCAGCCCGTCATTAGCGGGAGGGGGCTACGAGCAGTACTTC.

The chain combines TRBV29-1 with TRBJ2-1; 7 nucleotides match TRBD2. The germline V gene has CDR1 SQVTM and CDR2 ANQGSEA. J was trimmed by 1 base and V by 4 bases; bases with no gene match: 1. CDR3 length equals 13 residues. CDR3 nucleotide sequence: TGCAGCGTTGGACTAGCTTCCTACAATGAGCAGTTCTTC. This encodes CSVGLASYNEQFF.

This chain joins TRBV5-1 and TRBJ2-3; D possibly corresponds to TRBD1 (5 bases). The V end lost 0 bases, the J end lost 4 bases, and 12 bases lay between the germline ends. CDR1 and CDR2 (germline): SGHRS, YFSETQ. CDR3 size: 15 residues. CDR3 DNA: TGCGCCAGCAGCTTGGTTGGGGCTTCCGCAGATACGCAGTATTTT. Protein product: CASSLVGASADTQYF.

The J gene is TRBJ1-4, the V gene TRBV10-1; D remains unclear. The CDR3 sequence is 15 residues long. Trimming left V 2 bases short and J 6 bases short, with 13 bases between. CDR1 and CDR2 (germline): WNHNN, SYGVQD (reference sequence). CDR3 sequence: CASSEGVLIHEKLFF. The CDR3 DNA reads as TGCGCCAGCAGTGAGGGGGTGCTAATCCATGAAAAACTGTTTTTT.

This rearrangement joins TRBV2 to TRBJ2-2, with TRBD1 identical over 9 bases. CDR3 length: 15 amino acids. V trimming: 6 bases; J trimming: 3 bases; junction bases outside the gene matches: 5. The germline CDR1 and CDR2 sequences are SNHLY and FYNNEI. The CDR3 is CASRMGQGDTGELFF. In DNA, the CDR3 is TGTGCCAGCAGGATGGGACAGGGTGACACCGGGGAGCTGTTTTTT.

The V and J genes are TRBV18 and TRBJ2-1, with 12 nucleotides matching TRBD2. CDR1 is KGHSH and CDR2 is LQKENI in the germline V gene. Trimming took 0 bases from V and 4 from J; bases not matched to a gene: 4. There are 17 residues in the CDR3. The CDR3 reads CASSPPTSGGGYNEQFF. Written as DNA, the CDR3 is TGTGCCAGCTCACCACCGACTAGCGGGGGAGGATACAATGAGCAGTTCTTC.

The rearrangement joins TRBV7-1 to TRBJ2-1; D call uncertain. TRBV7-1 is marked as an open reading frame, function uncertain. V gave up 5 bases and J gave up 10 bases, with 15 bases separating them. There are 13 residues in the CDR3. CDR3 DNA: TGTGCCAGCAGCCGTACGTTAGGTGGCGAGCAGTTCTTC. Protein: CASSRTLGGEQFF.

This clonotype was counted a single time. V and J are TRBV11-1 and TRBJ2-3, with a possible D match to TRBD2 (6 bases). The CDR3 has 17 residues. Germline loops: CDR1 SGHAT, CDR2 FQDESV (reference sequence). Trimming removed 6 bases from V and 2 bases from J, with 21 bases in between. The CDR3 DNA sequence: TGTGCCAGCAGTCCACGGCGGGGACGGGAGAACACAGATACGCAGTATTTT. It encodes CASSPRRGRENTDTQYF.

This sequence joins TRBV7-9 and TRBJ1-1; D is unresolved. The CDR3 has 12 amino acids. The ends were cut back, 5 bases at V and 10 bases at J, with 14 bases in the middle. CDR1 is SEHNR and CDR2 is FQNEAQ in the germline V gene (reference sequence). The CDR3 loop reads CASSPGQVGAFF. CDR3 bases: TGTGCCAGCAGCCCTGGGCAGGTCGGAGCTTTCTTT.

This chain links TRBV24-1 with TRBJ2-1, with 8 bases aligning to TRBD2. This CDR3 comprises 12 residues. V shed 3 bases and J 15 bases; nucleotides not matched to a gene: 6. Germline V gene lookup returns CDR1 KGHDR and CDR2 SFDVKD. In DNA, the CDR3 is TGTGCCACCAGTGATGCCGGGACTAGATCGTTCTTC. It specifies CATSDAGTRSFF.

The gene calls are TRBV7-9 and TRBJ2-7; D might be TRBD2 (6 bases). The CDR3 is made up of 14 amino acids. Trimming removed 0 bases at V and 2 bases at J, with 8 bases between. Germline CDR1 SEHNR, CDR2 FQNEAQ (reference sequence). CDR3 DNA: TGTGCCAGCAGCTTAGCTCGGGAGACCTACGAGCAGTACTTC. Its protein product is CASSLARETYEQYF.

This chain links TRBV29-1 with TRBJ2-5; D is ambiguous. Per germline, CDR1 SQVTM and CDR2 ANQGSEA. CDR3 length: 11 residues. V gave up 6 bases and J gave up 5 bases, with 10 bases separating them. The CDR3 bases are TGCAGCGTCCGAAAGGGCGAGACCCAGTACTTC. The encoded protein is CSVRKGETQYF.

In DNA, the CDR3 is TGTGCCAGCAAAGGACTAGCGACTAGCACAGATACGCAGTATTTT. It yields the protein CASKGLATSTDTQYF. The gene calls are TRBV11-1 and TRBJ2-3, with 9 bases fitting TRBD2. Germline CDR1 is SGHAT and CDR2 is FQDESV (reference sequence). Losses at the gene ends were 7 bases for V and 0 bases for J; bases not matched to a gene: 5. The CDR3 sequence is 15 residues long. Based on the CDR3 plus reference TRBV11-1 and TRBJ2-3, the full variable domain is EAEVAQSPRYKITEKSQAVAFWCDPISGHATLYWYRQILGQGPELLVQFQDESVVDDSQLPKDRFSAERLKGVDSTLKIQPAELGDSAMYLCASKGLATSTDTQYFGPGTRLTVL.

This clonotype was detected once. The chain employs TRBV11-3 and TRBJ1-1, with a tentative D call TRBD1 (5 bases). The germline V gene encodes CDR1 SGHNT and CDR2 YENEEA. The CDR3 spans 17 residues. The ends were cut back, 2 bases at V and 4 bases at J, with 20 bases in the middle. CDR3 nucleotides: TGTGCCAGCAGCTTAAGGCAGGGAGGTAGTGTTGCCACTGAAGCTTTCTTT. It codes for CASSLRQGGSVATEAFF.

DNA of the CDR3: TGTGCCAGCAGTCGATTGATGGGCGGAGGGACCCGGAATACGCAGTATTTT. Translating gives CASSRLMGGGTRNTQYF. The chain is built from TRBV12-3 or TRBV12-4 and TRBJ2-3; D might be TRBD2 (6 bases). V lost 5 bases and J lost 7, with 25 bases in between. The CDR3 runs 17 residues.

CDR3 DNA sequence: TGCAGTGCAAGGGGACTACGGAACGAGCAGTACTTC. Its translation: CSARGLRNEQYF. The V gene is TRBV20-1, the J gene TRBJ2-7, with TRBD2 matching over 7 bases. This CDR3 spans 12 amino acids. V was pared by 6 bases and J by 5 bases, with 7 bases of the junction left unmatched. Germline CDR1 reads DFQATT; CDR2 reads SNEGSKA (reference sequence).

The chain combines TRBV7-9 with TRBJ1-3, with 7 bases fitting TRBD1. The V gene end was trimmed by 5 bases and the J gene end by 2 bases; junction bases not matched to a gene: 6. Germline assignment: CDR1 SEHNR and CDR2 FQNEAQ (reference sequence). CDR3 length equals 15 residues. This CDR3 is CASSPGQGAGNTIYF. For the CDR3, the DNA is TGTGCCAGCAGCCCTGGTCAGGGGGCTGGAAACACCATATATTTT. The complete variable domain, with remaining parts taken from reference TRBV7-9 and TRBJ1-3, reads DTGVSQNPRHKITKRGQNVTFRCDPISEHNRLYWYRQTLGQGPEFLTYFQNEAQLEKSRLLSDRFSAERPKGSFSTLEIQRTEQGDSAMYLCASSPGQGAGNTIYFGEGSWLTVV.

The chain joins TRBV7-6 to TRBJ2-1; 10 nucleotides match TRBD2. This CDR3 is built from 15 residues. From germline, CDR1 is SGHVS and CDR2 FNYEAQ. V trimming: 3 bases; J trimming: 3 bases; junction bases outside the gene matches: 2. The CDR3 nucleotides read TGTGCCAGCAGCTTGTCTAGCGGGAGCTACAATGAGCAGTTCTTC. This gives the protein CASSLSSGSYNEQFF.

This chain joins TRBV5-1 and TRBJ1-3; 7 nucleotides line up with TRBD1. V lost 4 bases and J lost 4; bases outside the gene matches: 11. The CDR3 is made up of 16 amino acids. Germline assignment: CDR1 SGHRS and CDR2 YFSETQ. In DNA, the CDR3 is TGCGCCAGCAGCCCGCAGGAGACAGGGAGAGGAAACACCATATATTTT. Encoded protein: CASSPQETGRGNTIYF.

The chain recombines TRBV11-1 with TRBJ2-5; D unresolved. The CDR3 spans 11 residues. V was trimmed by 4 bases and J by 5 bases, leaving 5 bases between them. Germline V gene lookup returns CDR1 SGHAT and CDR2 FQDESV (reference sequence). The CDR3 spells CASSYRETQYF. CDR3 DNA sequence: TGTGCCAGCAGCTATCGGGAGACCCAGTACTTC.

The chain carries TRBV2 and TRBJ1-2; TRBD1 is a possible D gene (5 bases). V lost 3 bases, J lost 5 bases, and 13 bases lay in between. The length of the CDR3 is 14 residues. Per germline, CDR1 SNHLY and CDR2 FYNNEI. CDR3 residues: CASSDEGAGYGYTF. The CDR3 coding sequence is TGTGCCAGCAGTGATGAAGGGGCAGGGTATGGCTACACCTTC.

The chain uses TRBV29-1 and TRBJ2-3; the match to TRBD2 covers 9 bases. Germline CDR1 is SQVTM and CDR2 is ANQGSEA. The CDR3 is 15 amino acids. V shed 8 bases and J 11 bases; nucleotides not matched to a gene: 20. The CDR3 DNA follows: TGCAGCACTCGGCCCGGGACTAGCTCCCGGTGGGGGCAGTATTTT. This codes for CSTRPGTSSRWGQYF.

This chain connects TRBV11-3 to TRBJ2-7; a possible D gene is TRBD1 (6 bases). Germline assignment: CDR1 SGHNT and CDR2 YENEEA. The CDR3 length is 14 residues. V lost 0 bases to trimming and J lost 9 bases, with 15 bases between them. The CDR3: CASSLDWQGLGQYF. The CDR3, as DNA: TGTGCCAGCAGCTTAGATTGGCAGGGGCTTGGGCAGTACTTC.

The CDR3 sequence is CASIGNEQFF. CDR3 in DNA: TGTGCCAGCATTGGCAATGAGCAGTTCTTC. V and J are TRBV2 and TRBJ2-1; no reliable D call. Germline lookup yields CDR1 SNHLY and CDR2 FYNNEI. The CDR3 totals 10 residues. Trimming shortened V by 7 bases and J by 6 bases, and 4 bases separated the two germline ends.

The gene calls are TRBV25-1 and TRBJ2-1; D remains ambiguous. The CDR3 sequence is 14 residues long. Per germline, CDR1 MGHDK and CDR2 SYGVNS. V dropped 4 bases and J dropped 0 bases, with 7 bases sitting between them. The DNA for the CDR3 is TGTGCCAGCAGTGCCAAAAGCTCCTACAATGAGCAGTTCTTC. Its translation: CASSAKSSYNEQFF.

CDR3 sequence reads: CASSESGTNEKLFF. Written as DNA, the CDR3 is TGCGCCAGCAGTGAGTCCGGGACTAATGAAAAACTGTTTTTT. The chain has TRBV10-1 and TRBJ1-4, with D hard to call. Germline CDR1 and CDR2: WNHNN and SYGVQD (reference sequence). V was cut by 0 bases and J by 2 bases, with 4 bases left in between. This CDR3 is 14 amino acids long.

CDR3 loop: CASSESRTGPNTEAFF. The CDR3 DNA is TGCGCCAGCAGTGAGTCTCGGACAGGGCCGAACACTGAAGCTTTCTTT. The chain employs TRBV10-1 and TRBJ1-1, with 8 positions matching TRBD1. V was clipped by 0 bases and J by 1 base; unmatched bases: 4. Looked up from germline, CDR1 is WNHNN and CDR2 is SYGVQD (reference sequence). The CDR3 has 16 amino acids.

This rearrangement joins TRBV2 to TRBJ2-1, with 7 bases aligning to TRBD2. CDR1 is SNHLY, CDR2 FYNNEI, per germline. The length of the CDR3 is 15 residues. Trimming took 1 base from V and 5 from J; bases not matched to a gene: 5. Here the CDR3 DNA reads TGTGCCAGCAGTGAAGGGCGGGAGAGAGACAATGAGCAGTTCTTC. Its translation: CASSEGRERDNEQFF. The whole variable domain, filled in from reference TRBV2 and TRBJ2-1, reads EPEVTQTPSHQVTQMGQEVILRCVPISNHLYFYWYRQILGQKVEFLVSFYNNEISEKSEIFDDQFSVERPDGSNFTLKIRSTKLEDSAMYFCASSEGRERDNEQFFGPGTRLTVL.